The present T cell receptor (beta chain) was sequenced within a study of T cell changes during pregnancy in multiple sclerosis. The V and J ends lost 0 bases and 0 bases respectively, with 6 bases between them. This CDR3 comprises 15 residues. The germline V gene has CDR1 SGHDT and CDR2 YYEEEE. This table comes from immunoSEQ multiplex PCR, and its TCRdb copy is limited to in-frame clones, with some not included. The sample lists around 59,000 clones, roughly 90% seen once, with around 3% in the top ten. The chain links TRBV5-6 to TRBJ2-2; maybe TRBD1 (6 bases). The sequence derives from a female donor in good health, enrolled as a control in a pregnancy study. The sample was peripheral blood, taken in the third trimester of pregnancy. The CDR3 DNA is TGTGCCAGCAGCTTGGGGACAGCGAACACCGGGGAGCTGTTTTTT. Amino acid sequence: CASSLGTANTGELFF.